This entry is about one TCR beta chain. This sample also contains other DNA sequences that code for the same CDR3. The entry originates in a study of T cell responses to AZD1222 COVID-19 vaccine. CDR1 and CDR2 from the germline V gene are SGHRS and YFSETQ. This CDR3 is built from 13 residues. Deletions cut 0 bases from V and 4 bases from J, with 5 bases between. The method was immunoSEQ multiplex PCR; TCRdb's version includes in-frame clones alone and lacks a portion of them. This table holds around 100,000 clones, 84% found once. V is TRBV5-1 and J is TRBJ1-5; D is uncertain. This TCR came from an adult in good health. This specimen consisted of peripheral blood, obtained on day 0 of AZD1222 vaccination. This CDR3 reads CASSLGANQPQHF. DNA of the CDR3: TGCGCCAGCAGCTTGGGGGCAAATCAGCCCCAGCATTTT.